Reported below is one TCR beta chain. Its antigen is still unknown. Per-base quality was not reported, and no clone a single base away is much larger than it. The junction carries 22 bases between V and J, which are trimmed by 4 bases and 3 bases respectively. Spanning cysteine to phenylalanine, the CDR3 consists of 18 amino acids. Just CDR3 DNA is preserved here, 54 bases in frame from base 1. CDR1 and CDR2 are drawn from the germline V gene: MNHNS, SASEGT. The record originates from a study of blood T cell repertoires in COVID-19 (TCRdb year 2020). Notes on the research overall: Collaborator samples came from the United States, Italy and Spain and covered acute and convalescent phases of COVID-19. The material from the prospective study consisted of cDNA or gDNA derived from T cells, B-cell-depleted T cells, or PBMCs. Deeply sampled blood TCRbeta repertoires from subjects exposed to, actively infected with, or recovered from COVID-19 were included in the dataset. The repertoires were released in a freely available public database intended as a resource for research on the immune response to SARS-CoV-2. The samples were drawn from the first 160 participants of the ongoing ImmuneRACE study and from over 950 subjects provided by 6 global collaborators. Nearly every sample came with metadata listing a de-identified subject ID, COVID-19 status, age in years and sex. Where available, HLA class I and class II types were obtained from metadata supplied by the sample provider rather than from assay-based typing.

TCRbeta CDR3 regions were amplified from genomic DNA using the immunoSEQ Assay, a bias-controlled multiplex PCR. As for the authors' bioinformatics: Nucleated cell counts per sample were estimated from amplification of reference gene primers within the assay. To quantify the absolute abundance of each unique TCRbeta CDR3 rearrangement, sequence reads were collapsed and filtered. Productive Simpson clonality was computed per sample as the square root of Simpson's diversity index over productive rearrangements. TCRdb took over this immuneACCESS table, retaining in-frame rearrangements with V and J assigned. Such tables are incomplete; in checked studies, under half of the missing clones stem from an unresolved V gene, and the remainder is unexplained. V, J and clone size were drawn from that table, and D and trimming were deduced from the DNA. Across this sample there are over 150,000 clones, with about 85% seen only once. The ten largest make up 8.3% of the sample.

The study at large found these results: The amount of clinical and demographic metadata varied by source and participant and was provided uncurated.

One collaborating source in Seattle enrolled patients while the patients were actively infected and followed the patients over time throughout the course of disease. Each collaborating institution followed its own protocols to collect whole blood in K2EDTA tubes. Collaborator samples were shipped for TCRbeta analysis as frozen whole blood, isolated PBMCs, or DNA extracted from either sample type. The sequence was collected from an older woman with COVID-19, enrolled during active disease. Recombination joined TRBV6-1 with TRBJ1-5, with the D gene not confidently named. Source material: peripheral blood. The DNA reads as follows: TGTGCCAGCAGTGGCGGCTTTTTCGGGAAGTCGGACAATCAGCCCCAGCATTTT. Its protein product is CASSGGFFGKSDNQPQHF.